This T cell receptor (beta chain) was sequenced during a study of tumor T cells in aggressive B-cell lymphoma. Libraries were prepared by immunoSEQ multiplex PCR; TCRdb keeps only in-frame clonotypes and omits some of them. Of some 10,000 clones in the sample, about nine tenths are singletons; the top ten hold about 3%. The CDR3 has 15 residues. Germline assignment: CDR1 SGHAT and CDR2 FQNNGV. After removal of 2 bases from V and 7 bases from J, the junction contained 7 bases not matched to a gene. The chain joins TRBV11-2 to TRBJ1-5; the match to TRBD1 covers 8 bases. The TCR was taken from an adult with diffuse large B cell lymphoma. The sequencing input was tumor tissue. The CDR3 spells CASSLFGTGEQPQHF. The CDR3 bases are TGTGCCAGCAGCTTATTCGGGACAGGAGAACAGCCCCAGCATTTT. Drawing the rest from reference TRBV11-2 and TRBJ1-5, the complete variable domain is EAGVAQSPRYKIIEKRQSVAFWCNPISGHATLYWYQQILGQGPKLLIQFQNNGVVDDSQLPKDRFSAERLKGVDSTLKIQPAKLEDSAVYLCASSLFGTGEQPQHFGDGTRLSIL.